This T cell receptor (beta chain) was identified during a study of radiation and T cells in renal cell carcinoma. The data were produced by immunoSEQ multiplex PCR, yet TCRdb's version contains in-frame clones alone and is incomplete. The sample gives around 140,000 clones, 80% to 90% of which show up once; roughly 17% is in the top ten. Time point of the sample: blood 4 weeks post-SBRT, at nephrectomy. Treatment reported: 15 Gy SBRT to primary tumor, nephrectomy 4 weeks later. Looked up from germline, CDR1 is SGHAT and CDR2 is FQNNGV. The V gene end was trimmed by 1 base and the J gene end by 7 bases; junction bases not matched to a gene: 0. This CDR3 spans 14 amino acids. This clone was seen more than once but under ten times. This CDR3 is also generated by other DNA sequences in the sample.

Here the sequenced sample was blood, taken from a patient whose treatment included radiotherapy and nephrectomy. The source is a woman aged 50 to 60 with renal cell carcinoma. V gene TRBV11-2 combines with J gene TRBJ1-5, with TRBD1 identical over 11 bases. The CDR3 region has the DNA TGTGCCAGCAGCTTAGGGACAGGGGGCCAGCCCCAGCATTTT. Translating gives CASSLGTGGQPQHF.